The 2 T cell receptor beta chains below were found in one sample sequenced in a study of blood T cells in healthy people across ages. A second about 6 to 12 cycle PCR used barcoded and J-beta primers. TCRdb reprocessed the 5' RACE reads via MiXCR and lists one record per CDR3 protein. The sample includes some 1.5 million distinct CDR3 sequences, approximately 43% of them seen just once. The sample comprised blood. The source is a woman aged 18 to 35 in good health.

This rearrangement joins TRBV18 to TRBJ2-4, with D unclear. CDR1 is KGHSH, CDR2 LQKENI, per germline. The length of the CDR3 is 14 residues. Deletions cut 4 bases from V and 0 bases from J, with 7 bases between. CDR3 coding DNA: TGTGCCAGCTCACGGACGGAAGCCAAAAACATTCAGTACTTC. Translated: CASSRTEAKNIQYF.

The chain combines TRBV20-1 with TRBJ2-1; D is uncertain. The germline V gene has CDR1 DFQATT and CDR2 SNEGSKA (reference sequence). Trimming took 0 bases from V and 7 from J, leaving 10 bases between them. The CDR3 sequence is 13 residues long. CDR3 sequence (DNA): TGCAGTGCTAGAGAAACACTAAAGAATGAGCAGTTCTTC. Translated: CSARETLKNEQFF.